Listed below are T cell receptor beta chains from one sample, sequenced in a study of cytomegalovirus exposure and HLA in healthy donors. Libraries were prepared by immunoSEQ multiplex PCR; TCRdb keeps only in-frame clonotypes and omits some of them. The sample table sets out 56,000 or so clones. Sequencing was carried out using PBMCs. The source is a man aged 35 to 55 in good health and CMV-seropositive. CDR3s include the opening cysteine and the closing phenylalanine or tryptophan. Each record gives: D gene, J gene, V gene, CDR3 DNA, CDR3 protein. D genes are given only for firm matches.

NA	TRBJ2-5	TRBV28	TGTGCCAGCAGCAGGGCGTCCCGTCCCGAGACCCAGTACTTC	CASSRASRPETQYF
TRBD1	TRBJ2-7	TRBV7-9	TGTGCCAGCAGCTTAGGTGGGACAGGGGATGGCTACGAGCAGTACTTC	CASSLGGTGDGYEQYF
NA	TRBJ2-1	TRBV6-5	TGTGCCAGCAGCCAAGTGGCCCTCCCCTACAATGAGCAGTTCTTC	CASSQVALPYNEQFF
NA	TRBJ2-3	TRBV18	TGTGCCAGCTCACCGACAGTCTCTCACACAGATACGCAGTATTTT	CASSPTVSHTDTQYF
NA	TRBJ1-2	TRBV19	TGTGCCAGTAGTGTTGGGACGACAGGCTTAGCTAACTATGGCTACACCTTC	CASSVGTTGLANYGYTF
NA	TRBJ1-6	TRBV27	TGTGCCAGCAGAAACTCTGGCTCCTATAATTCACCCCTCCACTTT	CASRNSGSYNSPLHF
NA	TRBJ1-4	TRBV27	TGTGCCAGCAGTTCCGGGGGAGCCTCCAATGAAAAACTGTTTTTT	CASSSGGASNEKLFF
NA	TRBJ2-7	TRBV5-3	TGTGCCAGAAGCCCAGAGCGGAACTCCTACGAGCAGTACTTC	CARSPERNSYEQYF
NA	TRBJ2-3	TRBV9	TGTGCCAGCAGCGTAGAGGCGGTAAACACAGATACGCAGTATTTT	CASSVEAVNTDTQYF
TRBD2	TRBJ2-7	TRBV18	TGTGCCAGCTCACCGCGACCTATTTCGGGACTAGCGGCCTACGGGCAGTACTTC	CASSPRPISGLAAYGQYF
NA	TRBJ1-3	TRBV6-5	TGTGCCAGCAGGCTAGGGAGAGGAAACACCATATATTTT	CASRLGRGNTIYF
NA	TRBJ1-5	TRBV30	TGTGCCTGGAGCCTCTCTATAGGCAATCAGCCCCAGCATTTT	CAWSLSIGNQPQHF
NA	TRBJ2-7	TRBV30	TGTGCCTGGAGTCTAGACGTTCCCTACGAGCAGTACTTC	CAWSLDVPYEQYF
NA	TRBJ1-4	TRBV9	TGTGCCAGCAGCGTAGGGCCCCAGACTAATGAAAAACTGTTTTTT	CASSVGPQTNEKLFF